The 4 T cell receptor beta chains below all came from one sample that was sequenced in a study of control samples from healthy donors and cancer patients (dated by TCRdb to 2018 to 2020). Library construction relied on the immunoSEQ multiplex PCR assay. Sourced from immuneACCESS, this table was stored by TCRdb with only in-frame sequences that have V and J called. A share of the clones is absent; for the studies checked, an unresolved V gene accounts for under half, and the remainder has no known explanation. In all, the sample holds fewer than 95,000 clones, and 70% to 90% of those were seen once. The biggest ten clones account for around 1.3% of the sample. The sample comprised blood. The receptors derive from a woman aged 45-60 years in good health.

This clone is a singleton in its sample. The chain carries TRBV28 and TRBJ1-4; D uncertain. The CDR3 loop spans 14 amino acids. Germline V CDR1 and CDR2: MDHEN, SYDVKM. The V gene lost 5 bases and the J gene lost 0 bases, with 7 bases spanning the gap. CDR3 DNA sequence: TGTGCCAGCAGTGTCGGTGCAACTAATGAAAAACTGTTTTTT. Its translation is CASSVGATNEKLFF.

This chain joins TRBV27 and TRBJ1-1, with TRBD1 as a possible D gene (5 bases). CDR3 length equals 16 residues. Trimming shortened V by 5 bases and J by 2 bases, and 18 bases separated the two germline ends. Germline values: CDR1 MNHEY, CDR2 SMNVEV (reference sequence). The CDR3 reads CASSPQGRAPNTEAFF. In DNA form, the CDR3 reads TGTGCCAGCAGTCCCCAGGGCAGGGCACCTAACACTGAAGCTTTCTTT.

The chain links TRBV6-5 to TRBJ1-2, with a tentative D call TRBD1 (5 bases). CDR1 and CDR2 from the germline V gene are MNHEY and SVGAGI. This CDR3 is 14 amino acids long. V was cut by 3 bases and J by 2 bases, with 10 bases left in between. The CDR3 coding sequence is TGTGCCAGCAGTTATGACAGCGAAAACTATGGCTACACCTTC. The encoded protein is CASSYDSENYGYTF.

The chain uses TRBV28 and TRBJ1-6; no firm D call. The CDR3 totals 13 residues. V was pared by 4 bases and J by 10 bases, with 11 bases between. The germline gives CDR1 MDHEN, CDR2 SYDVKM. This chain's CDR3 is CASSSISGSPLHF. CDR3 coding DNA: TGTGCCAGCAGTTCGATATCAGGCTCACCCCTCCACTTT.